This is a list of T cell receptor beta chains from one sample in a study of shared clonotypes between healthy human individuals. Repertoires were generated with immunoSEQ multiplex PCR, while TCRdb's copy carries only in-frame clones and drops some. The profile shows about 1.9 million clones, 85% to 95% of them singletons. The material sequenced was naive CD8+ T cells from PBMCs. Source of these receptors: a man between 18 and 35 years old in good health. Some clones in this sample may be carry-over from other donors' samples. CDR3s include the opening cysteine and the closing phenylalanine or tryptophan. Fields, in order: J gene, V gene, D gene, clone size, CDR3 protein, CDR3 DNA. D genes are given only for firm matches. For some rows the clone size is stated as once, few or many, or as a class when expanded; others skip it.

J: TRBJ2-7; V: TRBV6-1; D: TRBD1; size: once; CDR3: CASSVRQGRGYEQYF; DNA: TGTGCCAGCAGTGTAAGACAGGGGAGAGGGTACGAGCAGTACTTC
J: TRBJ2-2; V: TRBV15; D: NA; size: NA; CDR3: CATSPRAWGNTGELFF; DNA: TGTGCCACCAGCCCTCGGGCGTGGGGGAACACCGGGGAGCTGTTTTTT
J: TRBJ2-7; V: TRBV7-6; D: TRBD2; size: NA; CDR3: CASSLLGAGDEQYF; DNA: TGTGCCAGCAGCTTGCTAGGGGCGGGAGACGAGCAGTACTTC
J: TRBJ2-7; V: TRBV29-1; D: TRBD1; size: NA; CDR3: CSVQGQGVSTYEQYF; DNA: TGCAGCGTTCAGGGACAGGGGGTAAGCACCTACGAGCAGTACTTC
J: TRBJ2-1; V: TRBV4-3; D: TRBD2; size: NA; CDR3: CASSQAAAGGPYNEQFF; DNA: TGCGCCAGCAGCCAAGCAGCAGCGGGAGGACCTTACAATGAGCAGTTCTTC
J: TRBJ2-2; V: TRBV29-1; D: NA; size: NA; CDR3: CSVAGAGELFF; DNA: TGCAGCGTTGCAGGGGCCGGGGAGCTGTTTTTT
J: TRBJ2-1; V: TRBV9; D: NA; size: NA; CDR3: CASSLFPREDNEQFF; DNA: TGTGCCAGCAGCTTATTCCCACGGGAAGACAATGAGCAGTTCTTC
J: TRBJ1-2; V: TRBV6-5; D: NA; size: NA; CDR3: CASSPGGPGGYGYTF; DNA: TGTGCCAGCAGCCCCGGAGGACCCGGGGGCTATGGCTACACCTTC
J: TRBJ2-3; V: TRBV9; D: TRBD2; size: NA; CDR3: CASSIKLAGGADTQYF; DNA: TGTGCCAGCAGCATAAAACTAGCGGGGGGTGCAGATACGCAGTATTTT
J: TRBJ2-7; V: TRBV28; D: NA; size: NA; CDR3: CASSHGGDEQYF; DNA: TGTGCCAGCAGCCACGGAGGGGACGAGCAGTACTTC
J: TRBJ2-7; V: TRBV28; D: NA; size: NA; CDR3: CASIKDPGRSYEQYF; DNA: TGTGCCAGCATAAAAGACCCGGGTAGGTCCTACGAGCAGTACTTC
J: TRBJ2-3; V: TRBV11-2; D: NA; size: NA; CDR3: CASSLAPRPSTDTQYF; DNA: TGTGCCAGCAGCTTAGCTCCACGGCCCTCGACAGATACGCAGTATTTT
J: TRBJ2-1; V: TRBV4-1; D: NA; size: NA; CDR3: CASSQVGPINEQFF; DNA: TGCGCCAGCAGCCAAGTGGGGCCCATCAATGAGCAGTTCTTC
J: TRBJ2-7; V: TRBV27; D: NA; size: NA; CDR3: CASSFSRRQHEQYF; DNA: TGTGCCAGCAGTTTCTCTCGACGACAACACGAGCAGTACTTC
J: TRBJ1-1; V: TRBV30; D: NA; size: few; CDR3: CAWGDEDGVNTEAFF; DNA: TGTGCCTGGGGCGACGAGGATGGAGTGAACACTGAAGCTTTCTTT
J: TRBJ1-5; V: TRBV7-9; D: NA; size: once; CDR3: CASSFDFSVNQPQHF; DNA: TGTGCCAGCAGCTTCGATTTCAGCGTGAATCAGCCCCAGCATTTT
J: TRBJ2-7; V: TRBV19; D: NA; size: NA; CDR3: CASSEGSVPYF; DNA: TGTGCCAGTAGTGAGGGATCCGTTCCGTACTTC
J: TRBJ2-5; V: TRBV7-9; D: NA; size: NA; CDR3: CASSPVGSSGETQYF; DNA: TGTGCCAGCAGCCCAGTGGGTAGCTCCGGAGAGACCCAGTACTTC
J: TRBJ1-1; V: TRBV28; D: NA; size: NA; CDR3: CASSFRDTLNTEAFF; DNA: TGTGCCAGCAGTTTTAGAGACACCTTGAACACTGAAGCTTTCTTT
J: TRBJ2-1; V: TRBV11-3; D: NA; size: NA; CDR3: CASSLGPFNEQFF; DNA: TGTGCCAGCAGCTTAGGTCCGTTTAATGAGCAGTTCTTC
J: TRBJ1-1; V: TRBV15; D: TRBD1; size: NA; CDR3: CATSYPGTGVGTEAFF; DNA: TGTGCCACCAGCTACCCCGGGACAGGGGTTGGCACTGAAGCTTTCTTT
J: TRBJ2-7; V: TRBV11-2; D: NA; size: NA; CDR3: CASSPRVESSYEQYF; DNA: TGTGCCAGCAGCCCCAGGGTCGAGAGCTCCTACGAGCAGTACTTC
J: TRBJ1-1; V: TRBV7-8; D: TRBD1; size: once; CDR3: CASSPAGGAPNTEAFF; DNA: TGTGCCAGCAGCCCAGCAGGGGGCGCCCCAAACACTGAAGCTTTCTTT
J: TRBJ2-7; V: TRBV6-5; D: TRBD1; size: NA; CDR3: CASSSRQGRGEQYF; DNA: TGTGCCAGCAGCAGCCGACAGGGTCGGGGCGAGCAGTACTTC
J: TRBJ2-7; V: TRBV27; D: TRBD2; size: NA; CDR3: CASSFSGAYEQYF; DNA: TGTGCCAGCAGTTTCAGCGGGGCCTACGAGCAGTACTTC
J: TRBJ1-5; V: TRBV11-2; D: TRBD1; size: once; CDR3: CASSLQGVNQPQHF; DNA: TGTGCCAGCAGCTTACAGGGGGTCAATCAGCCCCAGCATTTT
J: TRBJ1-4; V: TRBV28; D: NA; size: NA; CDR3: CASSLVRVEKLFF; DNA: TGTGCCAGCAGTTTGGTGCGGGTGGAAAAACTGTTTTTT
J: TRBJ2-1; V: TRBV7-9; D: NA; size: once; CDR3: CASSLANPNEQFF; DNA: TGTGCCAGCAGCTTAGCAAACCCTAACGAGCAGTTCTTC
J: TRBJ2-1; V: TRBV5-6; D: NA; size: NA; CDR3: CASSWGTRGEQFF; DNA: TGTGCCAGCAGCTGGGGGACGCGGGGTGAGCAGTTCTTC
J: TRBJ2-7; V: TRBV9; D: NA; size: NA; CDR3: CASSVGIGSSYEQYF; DNA: TGTGCCAGCAGCGTAGGTATCGGGAGCTCCTACGAGCAGTACTTC
J: TRBJ1-2; V: TRBV28; D: NA; size: NA; CDR3: CASSYEMTGRDYGYTF; DNA: TGTGCCAGCAGTTACGAAATGACAGGAAGGGACTATGGCTACACCTTC
J: TRBJ2-7; V: TRBV27; D: NA; size: NA; CDR3: CASSLSTGDRLYEQYF; DNA: TGTGCCAGCAGTTTATCGACAGGAGACCGGCTATACGAGCAGTACTTC
J: TRBJ2-7; V: TRBV11-2; D: NA; size: NA; CDR3: CASSFSHRLISYEQYF; DNA: TGTGCCAGCAGCTTCTCTCACAGGCTGATCTCCTACGAGCAGTACTTC
J: TRBJ1-2; V: TRBV9; D: NA; size: NA; CDR3: CASSAEGRIRDYGYTF; DNA: TGTGCCAGCAGCGCGGAGGGGCGTATACGGGACTATGGCTACACCTTC
J: TRBJ2-2; V: TRBV7-6; D: TRBD2; size: NA; CDR3: CASSFSGRALTGELFF; DNA: TGTGCCAGCAGCTTTAGCGGGAGGGCCCTCACCGGGGAGCTGTTTTTT
J: TRBJ2-4; V: TRBV27; D: NA; size: NA; CDR3: CATRPALGGKNIQYF; DNA: TGTGCCACCCGGCCCGCCCTTGGAGGCAAAAACATTCAGTACTTC
J: TRBJ1-2; V: TRBV9; D: NA; size: NA; CDR3: CASSTRDSDFNYGYTF; DNA: TGTGCCAGCAGCACCCGGGACTCAGATTTTAACTATGGCTACACCTTC
J: TRBJ2-6; V: TRBV30; D: NA; size: NA; CDR3: CAWSVLVIAKTSSGANVLTF; DNA: TGTGCCTGGAGTGTACTAGTGATCGCAAAGACTAGCTCTGGGGCCAACGTCCTGACTTTC
J: TRBJ2-7; V: TRBV27; D: NA; size: NA; CDR3: CASSPIGGAYEQYF; DNA: TGTGCCAGCAGTCCCATTGGAGGGGCCTACGAGCAGTACTTC
J: TRBJ1-3; V: TRBV11-2; D: NA; size: NA; CDR3: CASSSHASSGNTIYF; DNA: TGTGCCAGCAGCTCGCACGCAAGCTCTGGAAACACCATATATTTT
J: TRBJ1-4; V: TRBV7-9; D: NA; size: NA; CDR3: CASSSTRGLGQNEKLFF; DNA: TGTGCCAGCAGCTCAACGAGGGGATTAGGACAGAATGAAAAACTGTTTTTT
J: TRBJ2-7; V: TRBV28; D: NA; size: NA; CDR3: CASSLTPGLNEQYF; DNA: TGTGCCAGCAGTTTAACCCCCGGCCTGAACGAGCAGTACTTC
J: TRBJ1-1; V: TRBV25-1; D: NA; size: NA; CDR3: CASSEAAGNTEAFF; DNA: TGTGCCAGCAGTGAAGCGGCAGGGAACACTGAAGCTTTCTTT
J: TRBJ2-4; V: TRBV27; D: NA; size: NA; CDR3: CASRRIAKNIQYF; DNA: TGTGCCAGCAGAAGGATAGCCAAAAACATTCAGTACTTC
J: TRBJ2-5; V: TRBV4-1; D: NA; size: NA; CDR3: CASSQDPRGGETQYF; DNA: TGCGCCAGCAGCCAAGATCCCCGGGGCGGCGAGACCCAGTACTTC
J: TRBJ2-7; V: TRBV7-9; D: NA; size: NA; CDR3: CASSPHGTRFYEQYF; DNA: TGTGCCAGCAGCCCACACGGGACTCGATTCTACGAGCAGTACTTC
J: TRBJ2-3; V: TRBV18; D: TRBD2; size: NA; CDR3: CASSPDSGRPETQYF; DNA: TGTGCCAGCTCACCAGATAGCGGGAGGCCTGAGACGCAGTATTTT
J: TRBJ2-2; V: TRBV28; D: NA; size: NA; CDR3: CASSFGTEDTGELFF; DNA: TGTGCCAGCAGTTTCGGGACGGAGGACACCGGGGAGCTGTTTTTT
J: TRBJ2-1; V: TRBV5-4; D: NA; size: once; CDR3: CASSWGDEQFF; DNA: TGTGCCAGCAGCTGGGGGGATGAGCAGTTCTTC
J: TRBJ1-2; V: TRBV19; D: NA; size: NA; CDR3: CASTDRDFLGGYTF; DNA: TGTGCCAGTACCGACCGGGACTTTTTAGGAGGCTACACCTTC
J: TRBJ2-3; V: TRBV5-1; D: NA; size: NA; CDR3: CASSPLRTDTQYF; DNA: TGCGCCAGCAGCCCCCTGAGGACAGATACGCAGTATTTT
J: TRBJ1-5; V: TRBV2; D: TRBD1; size: NA; CDR3: CASKGQGLEPQHF; DNA: TGTGCCAGCAAGGGACAGGGCCTAGAGCCCCAGCATTTT
J: TRBJ2-4; V: TRBV7-2; D: NA; size: NA; CDR3: CASRPRTALNIQYF; DNA: TGTGCCAGCCGACCGCGGACAGCACTAAACATTCAGTACTTC